The clone carrying this T cell receptor (beta chain) was seen only once. These data come from a study of T cell responses to AZD1222 COVID-19 vaccine. There are 17 residues in the CDR3. Trimming took 3 bases from V and 4 from J; bases not matched to a gene: 14. CDR1 is MGHRA, CDR2 YSYEKL, per germline. Assay used: immunoSEQ multiplex PCR; TCRdb lists only in-frame clones, some missing. Among about 200,000 clones listed, approximately 90% were seen once. The specimen comprised peripheral blood, sampled 28 days after the second AZD1222 dose. The chain employs TRBV4-1 and TRBJ1-1, with 7 bases fitting TRBD1. The TCR sequence derives from an adult who received the AZD1222 COVID-19 vaccine. CDR3 sequence: CASSHPIKTRDSTEAFF. The CDR3 region has the DNA TGCGCCAGCAGCCACCCGATAAAGACCCGGGACAGCACTGAAGCTTTCTTT.